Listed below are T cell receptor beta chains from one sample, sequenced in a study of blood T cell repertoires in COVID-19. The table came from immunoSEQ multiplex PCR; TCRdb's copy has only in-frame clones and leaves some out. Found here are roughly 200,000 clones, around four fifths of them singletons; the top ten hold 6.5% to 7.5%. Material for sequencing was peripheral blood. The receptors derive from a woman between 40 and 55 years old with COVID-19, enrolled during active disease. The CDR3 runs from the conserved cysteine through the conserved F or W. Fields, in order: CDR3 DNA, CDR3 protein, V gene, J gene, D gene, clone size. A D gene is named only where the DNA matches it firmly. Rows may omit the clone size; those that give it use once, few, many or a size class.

TGCAGTGCTAGTGGTGGGACAGAGAATTATTCACCCCTCCACTTT	CSASGGTENYSPLHF	TRBV20-1	TRBJ1-6	TRBD1	.
TGTGCCAGCAGTTACCATAATAGTCAAGAGACCCAGTACTTC	CASSYHNSQETQYF	TRBV6-5	TRBJ2-5	.	few
TGTGCCACCAGCCGGCAGGGGAACACTGAAGCTTTCTTT	CATSRQGNTEAFF	TRBV15	TRBJ1-1	.	few
TGTGCCAGCAGTTTACGTACCGGGACAAGCTATGGCTACACCTTC	CASSLRTGTSYGYTF	TRBV27	TRBJ1-2	.	.
TGTGCCAGCAGCCAAGCCCTACCGGGAGTAAACCACGAGCAGTACTTC	CASSQALPGVNHEQYF	TRBV14	TRBJ2-7	.	.
TGTGCCAGCAGTTACCAGGGAATAAACAATGAGCAGTTCTTC	CASSYQGINNEQFF	TRBV6-5	TRBJ2-1	.	.
TGTGCCAGCCTCCTGGACAGGGCCGGGGCCAACGTCCTGACTTTC	CASLLDRAGANVLTF	TRBV2	TRBJ2-6	TRBD1	many
TGTGCCAGCACTGGACTCCCTAATTCACCCCTCCACTTT	CASTGLPNSPLHF	TRBV27	TRBJ1-6	.	.
TGTGCCAGCAGCCAAGGGCGCGGCCGGGGGTTCTTC	CASSQGRGRGFF	TRBV3-1/TRBV3-2	TRBJ2-1	.	.
TGTGCCAGCAGCTCCGGGACAGCGATACTCCAGCCCCAGCATTTT	CASSSGTAILQPQHF	TRBV11-2	TRBJ1-5	TRBD1	.
TGTGCCAGTATGGGCCGGGACAGAAGCAATGAGCAGTTCTTC	CASMGRDRSNEQFF	TRBV19	TRBJ2-1	TRBD1	few
TGTGCCAGCAGTGAAGGTGGAGCAGCCGAAAAACTGTTTTTT	CASSEGGAAEKLFF	TRBV6-1	TRBJ1-4	.	.
TGTGCCAGCAGCCACAGACAGGGCAATTGGGAGCAGTACTTC	CASSHRQGNWEQYF	TRBV5-4	TRBJ2-7	TRBD1	.
TGTGCCAGAAGCTTGCAGGGAAACACCATATATTTT	CARSLQGNTIYF	TRBV5-3	TRBJ1-3	.	.
TGTGCCAGCAGCCCCCTCCAGGGACAGGCTTTCTCACCCCTCCACTTT	CASSPLQGQAFSPLHF	TRBV14	TRBJ1-6	TRBD1	.
TGTGCCAGCAGTGACTCGGTAGAGGGCCCAGGGGGTACGCAGTATTTT	CASSDSVEGPGGTQYF	TRBV6-4	TRBJ2-3	TRBD1	.
TGTGCCAGCAGCTTAGGGGGTAGCGGATCCTACGAGCAGTACTTC	CASSLGGSGSYEQYF	TRBV11-3	TRBJ2-7	.	.
TGTGCCAGCACCGGACTCCGGGACAACACAGATACGCAGTATTTT	CASTGLRDNTDTQYF	TRBV9	TRBJ2-3	.	.
TGTGCCAGTAGAATTGACAGGACCACTGAAGCTTTCTTT	CASRIDRTTEAFF	TRBV19	TRBJ1-1	.	.
TGTGCCAGCAGCCTCCATCTAGCGGGAGGTTTCACCGGGGAGCTGTTTTTT	CASSLHLAGGFTGELFF	TRBV14	TRBJ2-2	TRBD2	.
TGTGCCAGCAGCCTTCCGGGGGAAAGTGCTGGCTACACCTTC	CASSLPGESAGYTF	TRBV14	TRBJ1-2	.	once
TGTGCCAGTAGGCAGCCGGGAAGGGAGAATGAAAAACTGTTTTTT	CASRQPGRENEKLFF	TRBV19	TRBJ1-4	.	few
TGTGCCAGCAGCTCCACGGGACAGGGCTCTAGTTGGATCTATGGCTACACCTTC	CASSSTGQGSSWIYGYTF	TRBV13	TRBJ1-2	TRBD1	few
TGTGCCAGCAGCCATGGGACAGGGGGCGCGTATGGCTACACCTTC	CASSHGTGGAYGYTF	TRBV3-1/TRBV3-2	TRBJ1-2	TRBD1	few
TGTGCCAGCTCTCCCGACAGGGGCAAATTTAATTCACCCCTCCACTTT	CASSPDRGKFNSPLHF	TRBV18	TRBJ1-6	TRBD1	.
TGCGCCAGCAGCCAAGAGAACAGCTACGAGCAGTACTTC	CASSQENSYEQYF	TRBV4-1	TRBJ2-7	.	.
TGTGCCAGAAGCTTAAAAGACAGGTCGTTGCACGAGCAGTACTTC	CARSLKDRSLHEQYF	TRBV5-3	TRBJ2-7	.	.
TGTGCCAGCAGCCAAGCTCGGACTAAGCAGTTCTTC	CASSQARTKQFF	TRBV14	TRBJ2-1	.	.
TGTGCCATCACCCCTGGGTTATTAGCGGGGGACAATGAGCAGTTCTTC	CAITPGLLAGDNEQFF	TRBV10-3	TRBJ2-1	TRBD2	.
TGTGCCAGCAGGGGACAGCCCCTAGCCAAAAACATTCAGTACTTC	CASRGQPLAKNIQYF	TRBV7-2	TRBJ2-4	TRBD1	once
TGTGCCAGCATCCCAGGGGATTGGCGAAACACCATATATTTT	CASIPGDWRNTIYF	TRBV6-5	TRBJ1-3	.	.
TGTGCCAGCGGCAGTTTCCGCGGGGATCAGGGGGACATTCAGTACTTC	CASGSFRGDQGDIQYF	TRBV27	TRBJ2-4	.	.
TGTGCCATCAGTGACAGACTAGATGGCTACACCTTC	CAISDRLDGYTF	TRBV10-3	TRBJ1-2	.	.
TGTGCCACCAGTGATTTCACGGGACAGCCCCAGCATTTT	CATSDFTGQPQHF	TRBV24-1	TRBJ1-5	.	.
TGTGCCAGCAGCTTAGTTGAAGGGGTAGATACGCAGTATTTT	CASSLVEGVDTQYF	TRBV7-6	TRBJ2-3	.	.
TGTGCCAGCAGTACCGCCGGGACAGGTGGTACGTATGGCTACACCTTC	CASSTAGTGGTYGYTF	TRBV28	TRBJ1-2	TRBD1	.
TGTGCCACCAGTGACCGAGGGACAGGGGGCCATTCACCCCTCCACTTT	CATSDRGTGGHSPLHF	TRBV24-1	TRBJ1-6	TRBD1	.
TGTGCCAGCAGCTTGGGAGTTATGTTGAACTATGGCTACACCTTC	CASSLGVMLNYGYTF	TRBV11-2	TRBJ1-2	.	.
TGCAGCGTTGTTAGCGGGAGTGGGGGAGATACGCAGTATTTT	CSVVSGSGGDTQYF	TRBV29-1	TRBJ2-3	TRBD2	once
TGTGCCAGCAGTCGAAGCGACAGGGGTAGAGTCTACACCTTC	CASSRSDRGRVYTF	TRBV27	TRBJ1-2	TRBD1	.
TGTGCCAGCAGCTTCATCCAGGGCGGCTATGGCTACACCTTC	CASSFIQGGYGYTF	TRBV5-4	TRBJ1-2	.	.
TGTGCCAGCAGTTACTTAAGCGGGCCCTACGAGCAGTACTTC	CASSYLSGPYEQYF	TRBV6-6	TRBJ2-7	.	.
TGTGCCACCAGTGACCCGACAGTGAAAGAGACCCAGTACTTC	CATSDPTVKETQYF	TRBV24-1	TRBJ2-5	.	.
TGTGCCAGCAGGGACCGGGACAGCCTCCATGCCCAGCAGTTCTTC	CASRDRDSLHAQQFF	TRBV6-5	TRBJ2-1	TRBD1	.
TGCGCCAGCAGCCAAGCCTCCGGGACAGGGACCGCCTATAATTCACCCCTCCACTTT	CASSQASGTGTAYNSPLHF	TRBV4-1	TRBJ1-6	TRBD1	.
TGTGCCAGCAGTTTACGGGGACTAGCGGGAGCCCAAAGATACGAGCAGTACTTC	CASSLRGLAGAQRYEQYF	TRBV27	TRBJ2-7	TRBD2	.
TGTGCCAGCTCCCCCCAAGCGGGCTCGCACACCGGGGAGCTGTTTTTT	CASSPQAGSHTGELFF	TRBV18	TRBJ2-2	.	.
TGCAGCGTTGAAGACGGGGACAGGCAAGAAAAACTGTTTTTT	CSVEDGDRQEKLFF	TRBV29-1	TRBJ1-4	TRBD1	.
TGTGCCAGCAGCATACGACGGACAGGGCTTGAAAAACTGTTTTTT	CASSIRRTGLEKLFF	TRBV5-6	TRBJ1-4	TRBD1	.
TGTGCCAGCATTGGGACAGGGGGGTGGGATGAGCAGTTCTTC	CASIGTGGWDEQFF	TRBV6-6	TRBJ2-1	TRBD1	.
TGTGCCAGCGGGGGACAGGGTCATGGCTACACCTTC	CASGGQGHGYTF	TRBV2	TRBJ1-2	TRBD1	.
TGTGCCAGCAGTGCGGGGACTGGAAACACCATATATTTT	CASSAGTGNTIYF	TRBV12-3/TRBV12-4	TRBJ1-3	.	.
TGTGCCACCAGTGATTCCAATACGCAGTATTTT	CATSDSNTQYF	TRBV24-1	TRBJ2-3	.	few